The clone carrying this TCR beta chain came up a few times. This entry comes from a study of patients and donors after allogeneic stem cell transplantation. Germline-derived CDR1 and CDR2 are SGHAT and FQNNGV. The CDR3 runs 16 residues. Trimming shortened V by 0 bases and J by 5 bases, and 14 bases separated the two germline ends. A single record per CDR3 protein comes from TCRdb applying MiXCR to the RT-PCR reads. The table shows around 150,000 distinct CDR3 sequences, with approximately 35% occurring only once. This chain joins TRBV11-2 and TRBJ1-5, with D possibly being TRBD1 (6 bases). The sequenced sample was blood, either unsorted or a sorted T cell fraction (not recorded which). The sequence was obtained from a human donor who was either an allogeneic HSCT recipient or a stem cell or donor lymphocyte infusion donor (not recorded which). It is not recorded whose cells these are; they may come from a transplant donor. The CDR3 region is CASSLDPRGHDQPQHF. CDR3 bases: TGTGCCAGCAGCTTAGATCCTCGGGGGCATGATCAGCCCCAGCATTTT.